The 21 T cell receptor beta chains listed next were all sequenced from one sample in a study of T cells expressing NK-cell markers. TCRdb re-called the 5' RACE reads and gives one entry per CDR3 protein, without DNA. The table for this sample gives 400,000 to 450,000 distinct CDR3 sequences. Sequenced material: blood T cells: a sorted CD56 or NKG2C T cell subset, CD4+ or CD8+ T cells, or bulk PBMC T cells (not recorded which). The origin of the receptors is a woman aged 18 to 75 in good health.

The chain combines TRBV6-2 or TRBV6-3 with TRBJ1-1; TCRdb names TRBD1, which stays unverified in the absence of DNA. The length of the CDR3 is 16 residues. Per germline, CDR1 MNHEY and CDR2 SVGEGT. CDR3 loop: CAITPRPTTLNTEAFF.

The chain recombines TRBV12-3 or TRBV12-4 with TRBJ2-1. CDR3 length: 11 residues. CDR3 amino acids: CASSFGEGQFF.

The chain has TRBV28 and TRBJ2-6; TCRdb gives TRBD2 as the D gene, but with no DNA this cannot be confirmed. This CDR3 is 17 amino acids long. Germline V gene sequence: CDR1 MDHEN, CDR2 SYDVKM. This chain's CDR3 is CASSLYSAGAGANVLTF.

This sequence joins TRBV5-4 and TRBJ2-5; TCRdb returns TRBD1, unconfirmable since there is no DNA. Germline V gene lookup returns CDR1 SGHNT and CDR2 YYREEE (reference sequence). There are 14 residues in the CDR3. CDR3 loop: CASSRDRNGETQYF.

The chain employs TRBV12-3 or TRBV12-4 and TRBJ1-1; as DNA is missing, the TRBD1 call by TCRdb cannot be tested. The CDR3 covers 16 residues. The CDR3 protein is CASSLGTGPMNTEAFF.

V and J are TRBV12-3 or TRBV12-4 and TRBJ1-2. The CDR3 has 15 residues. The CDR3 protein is CASSFQKGFMAGYTF.

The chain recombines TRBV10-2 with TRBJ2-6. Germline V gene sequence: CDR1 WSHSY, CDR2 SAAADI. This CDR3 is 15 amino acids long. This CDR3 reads CASSQDETGANVLTF.

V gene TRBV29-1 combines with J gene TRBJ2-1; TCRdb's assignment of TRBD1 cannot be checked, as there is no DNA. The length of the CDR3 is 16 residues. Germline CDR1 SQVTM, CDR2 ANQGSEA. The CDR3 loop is CSVENRESYDYNEQFF.

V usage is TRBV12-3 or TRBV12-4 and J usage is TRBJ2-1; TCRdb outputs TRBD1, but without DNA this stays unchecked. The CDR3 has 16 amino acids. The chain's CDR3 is CASSPNSGVYGNEQFF.

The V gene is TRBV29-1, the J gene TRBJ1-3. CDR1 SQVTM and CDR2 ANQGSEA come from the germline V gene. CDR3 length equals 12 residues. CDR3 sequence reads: CSASYSGNTIYF.

CDR3: CASSSGTSGADTQYF. The chain employs TRBV7-7 and TRBJ2-3; TCRdb's D gene call, TRBD2, goes unchecked for lack of DNA. Per germline, CDR1 SSHAT and CDR2 FNYEAQ (reference sequence). This CDR3 has 15 amino acids.

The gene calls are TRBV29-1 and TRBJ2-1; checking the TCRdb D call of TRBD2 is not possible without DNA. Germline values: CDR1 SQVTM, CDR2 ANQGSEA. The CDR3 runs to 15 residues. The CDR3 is CSIRTSGAPYNEQFF.

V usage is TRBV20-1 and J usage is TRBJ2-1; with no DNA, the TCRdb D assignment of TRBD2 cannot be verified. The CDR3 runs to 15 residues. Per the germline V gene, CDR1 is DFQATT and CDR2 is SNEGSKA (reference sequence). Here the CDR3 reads CSATLLAGDFGEQFF.

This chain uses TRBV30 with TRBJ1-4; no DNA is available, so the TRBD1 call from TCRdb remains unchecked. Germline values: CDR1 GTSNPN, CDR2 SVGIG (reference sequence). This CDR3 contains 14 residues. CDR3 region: CAWSVRRAGEKLFF.

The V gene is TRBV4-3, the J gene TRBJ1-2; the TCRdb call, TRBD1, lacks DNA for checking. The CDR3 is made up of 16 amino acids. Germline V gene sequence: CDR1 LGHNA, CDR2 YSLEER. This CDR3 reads CASSQEWGDVFHGYTF.

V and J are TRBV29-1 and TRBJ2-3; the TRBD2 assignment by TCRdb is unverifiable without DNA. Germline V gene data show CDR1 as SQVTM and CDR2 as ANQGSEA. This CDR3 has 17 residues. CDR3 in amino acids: CSVEALAGVVRPDTQYF.

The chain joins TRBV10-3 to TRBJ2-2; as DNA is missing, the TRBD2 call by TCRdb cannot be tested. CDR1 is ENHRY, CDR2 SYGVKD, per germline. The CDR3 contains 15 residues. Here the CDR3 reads CAISEREQGTGELFF.

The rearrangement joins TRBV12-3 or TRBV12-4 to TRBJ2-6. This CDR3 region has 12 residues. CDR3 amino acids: CAGSSGANVLTF.

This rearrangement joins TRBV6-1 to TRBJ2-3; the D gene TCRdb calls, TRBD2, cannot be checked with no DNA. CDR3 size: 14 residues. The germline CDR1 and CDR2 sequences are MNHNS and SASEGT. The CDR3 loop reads CASRPTTYRDTQYF.

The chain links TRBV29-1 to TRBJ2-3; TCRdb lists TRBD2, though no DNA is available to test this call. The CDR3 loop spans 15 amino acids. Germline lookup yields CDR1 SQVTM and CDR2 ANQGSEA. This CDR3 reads CSVRAGTSEADTQYF.

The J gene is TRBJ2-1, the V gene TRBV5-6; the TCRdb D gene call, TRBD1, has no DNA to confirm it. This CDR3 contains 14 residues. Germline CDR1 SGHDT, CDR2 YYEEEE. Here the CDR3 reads CASSLGQAYNEQFF.